Shown below are 5 T cell receptor beta chains from a single sample sequenced in a study of T cells expressing NK-cell markers. From its re-call of the 5' RACE reads, TCRdb lists each CDR3 protein once, without DNA. The sample totals 250,000 to 300,000 distinct CDR3 sequences; its top ten clones hold roughly 4.2%. The sample consisted of blood T cells: a sorted CD56 or NKG2C T cell subset, CD4+ or CD8+ T cells, or bulk PBMC T cells (not recorded which). The receptors originated from a woman between 18 and 69 years old in good health.

This chain joins TRBV5-8 and TRBJ1-4; TCRdb designates TRBD1, a call that cannot be tested without DNA. Looked up from germline, CDR1 is SGHTS and CDR2 is YDEGEE. CDR3 length: 14 amino acids. The chain's CDR3 is CASSSQGAWEKLFF. Combining the CDR3 with reference TRBV5-8 and TRBJ1-4 gives the whole variable domain EAGVTQSPTHLIKTRGQQATLRCSPISGHTSVYWYQQALGLGLQFLLWYDEGEERNRGNFPPRFSGRQFPNYSSELNVNALELEDSALYLCASSSQGAWEKLFFGSGTQLSVL.

J is TRBJ2-3 and V is TRBV20-1; the D call of TRBD2 rests on TCRdb alone, since no DNA is present to check it. CDR3 length: 16 residues. Germline V gene sequence: CDR1 DFQATT, CDR2 SNEGSKA (reference sequence). The CDR3 loop is CSARDVSGTRTDTQYF.

This chain links TRBV6-5 with TRBJ1-2; without DNA, the TCRdb call of TRBD1 cannot be checked. In germline, CDR1 is MNHEY, CDR2 SVGAGI. This CDR3 has 16 amino acids. The CDR3 loop reads CASSYYARQFREGYTF.

The chain employs TRBV6-1 and TRBJ2-1; absent DNA, TCRdb's TRBD1 call cannot be checked. CDR3 length: 17 residues. Germline V CDR1 and CDR2: MNHNS, SASEGT. The CDR3 here is CASRTLGVPSSYNEQFF.

V usage is TRBV7-2 and J usage is TRBJ2-2. CDR3 length: 12 residues. CDR1 SGHTA and CDR2 FQGNSA come from the germline V gene. The CDR3 is CASSTYTGELFF. Using reference TRBV7-2 and TRBJ2-2 for the parts outside the CDR3, the full variable domain is GAGVSQSPSNKVTEKGKDVELRCDPISGHTALYWYRQSLGQGLEFLIYFQGNSAPDKSGLPSDRFSAERTGGSVSTLTIQRTQQEDSAVYLCASSTYTGELFFGEGSRLTVL.